A single sample gave rise to the 24 T cell receptor beta chains below, sequenced in a study of cytomegalovirus exposure and HLA in healthy donors. PCR used 60 Vbeta primers and 13 Jbeta primers. Produced via immunoSEQ multiplex PCR; TCRdb's table is partial and in-frame only. The table records about 130,000 clones, approximately 78% of them present only once. Sequencing was performed on PBMCs. The receptors here all came from a woman between 50 and 59 years old in good health and CMV-seropositive.

The chain is built from TRBV6-6 and TRBJ2-7; D possibly corresponds to TRBD2 (7 bases). V was cut by 7 bases and J by 4 bases, with 17 bases left in between. This CDR3 has 14 residues. Germline V CDR1 and CDR2: MNHNY, SVGAGI (reference sequence). This chain's CDR3 is CASNKGGGRYEQYF. The CDR3 DNA reads as TGTGCCAGCAACAAAGGGGGGGGGAGGTACGAGCAGTACTTC.

In this sample, this clone turned up a few times. The gene calls are TRBV7-3 and TRBJ1-2; D is perhaps TRBD1 (6 bases). The CDR3 runs 14 residues. Trimming left V 5 bases short and J 6 bases short, with 16 bases between. Germline V lookup: CDR1 SGHTA, CDR2 FQGTGA. In DNA form, the CDR3 reads TGTGCCAGCAGCCGGACGGGGGGGCCAGATGGCTACACCTTC. It yields the protein CASSRTGGPDGYTF.

CDR3 protein: CASSYGSGNTGELFF. The CDR3 DNA follows: TGTGCCAGCAGTTACGGTTCGGGGAACACCGGGGAGCTGTTTTTT. This chain connects TRBV6-5 to TRBJ2-2, with D hard to call. V lost 2 bases, J lost 1 base, and 8 bases lay in between. CDR3 size: 15 residues. CDR1 and CDR2 (germline): MNHEY, SVGAGI.

V usage is TRBV5-4 and J usage is TRBJ2-3, with TRBD1 as a possible D gene (5 bases). With 3 bases removed from V and 5 bases from J, the gap between germline ends came to 7 bases. The germline V gene has CDR1 SGHNT and CDR2 YYREEE (reference sequence). The CDR3 covers 12 residues. CDR3 bases: TGTGCCAGCAGCTCCGACAGAGATACGCAGTATTTT. As protein: CASSSDRDTQYF.

This clone has just one count. The chain employs TRBV27 and TRBJ1-5, with D tentatively TRBD1 (6 bases). The CDR3 covers 15 residues. The germline V gene encodes CDR1 MNHEY and CDR2 SMNVEV (reference sequence). Deletions cut 6 bases from V and 4 bases from J, with 16 bases between. The CDR3 spells CASRPTQGSNQPQHF. In DNA, the CDR3 is TGTGCCAGCAGACCAACACAGGGCTCTAATCAGCCCCAGCATTTT.

The genes are TRBV29-1 and TRBJ2-1; D is undetermined. Germline loops: CDR1 SQVTM, CDR2 ANQGSEA. Trimming removed 0 bases at V and 6 bases at J, with 9 bases between. The CDR3 sequence is 13 residues long. This chain's CDR3 is CSVEDYPTNEQFF. The CDR3 DNA reads as TGCAGCGTTGAAGATTATCCTACCAATGAGCAGTTCTTC.

This sequence joins TRBV5-1 and TRBJ2-5; 8 nucleotides line up with TRBD1. Germline CDR1 reads SGHRS; CDR2 reads YFSETQ. After removal of 0 bases from V and 5 bases from J, the junction contained 9 bases not matched to a gene. The CDR3 contains 16 residues. The CDR3 is CASSLGQGAPRETQYF. CDR3 bases: TGCGCCAGCAGCTTGGGGCAGGGGGCGCCGAGGGAGACCCAGTACTTC.

The chain has TRBV14 and TRBJ1-1; D call uncertain. The CDR3 spans 14 residues. Germline CDR1 is SGHDN and CDR2 is FVKESK. Trimming took off 6 bases at V and 4 bases at J, with 15 bases between the two ends. The chain's CDR3 is CASRYKGGSTEAFF. DNA of the CDR3: TGTGCCAGCAGGTACAAGGGAGGGAGCACTGAAGCTTTCTTT.

The J gene is TRBJ2-1, the V gene TRBV6-6; 10 nucleotides line up with TRBD2. The CDR3 totals 15 residues. In germline, CDR1 is MNHNY, CDR2 SVGAGI (reference sequence). J gave up 15 bases and V 7 bases, and 18 bases lay outside the gene matches. CDR3 protein: CASTPSGLAGATGFF. DNA of the CDR3: TGTGCCAGCACCCCCAGCGGGCTAGCGGGAGCCACCGGGTTCTTC.

The chain recombines TRBV19 with TRBJ1-5, with 7 bases lining up with TRBD1. Unmatched junction bases numbered 4, after V lost 4 bases and J lost 7 bases. Germline CDR1 and CDR2: LNHDA and SQIVND (reference sequence). The CDR3 runs 13 residues. CDR3 in DNA: TGTGCCAGTAGTAAACAGGGGATACAGCCCCAGCATTTT. Protein sequence: CASSKQGIQPQHF.

V is TRBV5-1 and J is TRBJ2-1; 10 bases fit TRBD1. The germline CDR1 and CDR2 sequences are SGHRS and YFSETQ. V lost 4 bases to trimming and J lost 4 bases; unmatched junction nucleotides: 5. The CDR3 runs to 15 residues. The CDR3, as DNA: TGCGCCAGCAGCCCTCGGGACAGGGGTTACAATGAGCAGTTCTTC. It specifies CASSPRDRGYNEQFF. The full variable domain, its missing parts supplied by reference TRBV5-1 and TRBJ2-1, is KAGVTQTPRYLIKTRGQQVTLSCSPISGHRSVSWYQQTPGQGLQFLFEYFSETQRNKGNFPGRFSGRQFSNSRSEMNVSTLELGDSALYLCASSPRDRGYNEQFFGPGTRLTVL.

On this clone: One junction end disagrees with the germline gene, perhaps due to a read error. The V gene is TRBV29-1, the J gene TRBJ2-6, with D possibly matching TRBD1 (5 bases). This CDR3 is 13 amino acids long. CDR1 SQVTM and CDR2 ANQGSEA come from the germline V gene. The CDR3 nucleotides read TGCAGCGGTTACAGCTCTGGGGCCAACGGCCTGACTTTC. Amino acids: CSGYSSGANGLTF.

In its sample, this clone was seen a few times. The chain links TRBV10-3 to TRBJ2-7; perhaps TRBD2 as D (6 bases). There are 14 residues in the CDR3. Trimming shortened V by 3 bases and J by 3 bases, and 12 bases separated the two germline ends. Germline CDR1 reads ENHRY; CDR2 reads SYGVKD. CDR3 coding DNA: TGTGCCATCAGTGAAGGGGACTGGAACTACGAGCAGTACTTC. Translating it yields CAISEGDWNYEQYF.

The gene calls are TRBV11-2 and TRBJ2-1, with D unclear. The V gene lost 0 bases and the J gene lost 1 base, with 10 bases spanning the gap. CDR1 and CDR2 (germline): SGHAT, FQNNGV. The CDR3 runs 16 residues. In DNA, the CDR3 is TGTGCCAGCAGCTTAGATCTATGGGCTTCCTACAATGAGCAGTTCTTC. Protein product: CASSLDLWASYNEQFF.

The chain joins TRBV5-4 to TRBJ2-1, with D possibly matching TRBD2 (5 bases). Trimming pared 5 bases from V and 0 bases from J, leaving 6 bases between. Germline V lookup: CDR1 SGHNT, CDR2 YYREEE (reference sequence). The CDR3 sequence is 13 residues long. CDR3 DNA: TGTGCCAGCAGTGGAGGCTCCTACAATGAGCAGTTCTTC. Translation gives CASSGGSYNEQFF.

The chain combines TRBV28 with TRBJ2-5; no reliable D call. The CDR3 runs to 14 residues. Germline CDR1 is MDHEN and CDR2 is SYDVKM. Trimming pared 5 bases from V and 5 bases from J, leaving 15 bases between. DNA for the CDR3: TGTGCCAGCAGTCCCCCCCGCCAGGCCGAGACCCAGTACTTC. Protein sequence: CASSPPRQAETQYF.

This chain uses TRBV7-2 with TRBJ2-5; 9 bases are a match to TRBD1. Gene TRBJ2-7 matches the end of the DNA better, so the J call may be wrong. CDR1 and CDR2 from the germline V gene are SGHTA and FQGNSA. There are 15 residues in the CDR3. CDR3 amino acids: CASSLGWTGDYEQYF. CDR3 coding DNA: TGTGCCAGCAGCTTAGGATGGACAGGGGACTACGAGCAGTACTTC.

This clone was counted once. This chain uses TRBV5-1 with TRBJ2-1, with TRBD2 matching over 7 bases. V trimming: 0 bases; J trimming: 4 bases; junction bases outside the gene matches: 4. Germline V CDR1 and CDR2: SGHRS, YFSETQ. The CDR3 has 15 residues. The CDR3 region has the DNA TGCGCCAGCAGCTTGGCACTAGCGCAATACAATGAGCAGTTCTTC. It specifies CASSLALAQYNEQFF. The full variable domain, rest sourced from reference TRBV5-1 and TRBJ2-1, is KAGVTQTPRYLIKTRGQQVTLSCSPISGHRSVSWYQQTPGQGLQFLFEYFSETQRNKGNFPGRFSGRQFSNSRSEMNVSTLELGDSALYLCASSLALAQYNEQFFGPGTRLTVL.

This clone was found once. The chain is built from TRBV20-1 and TRBJ2-3; unclear D gene. Germline V CDR1 and CDR2: DFQATT, SNEGSKA (reference sequence). The CDR3 totals 11 residues. V lost 6 bases to trimming and J lost 6 bases, with 10 bases between them. CDR3 residues: CSALLADTQYF. Written as DNA, the CDR3 is TGCAGTGCCTTGCTGGCCGATACGCAGTATTTT.

V and J are TRBV5-1 and TRBJ2-7; 9 bases line up with TRBD1. Germline lookup yields CDR1 SGHRS and CDR2 YFSETQ. There are 15 residues in the CDR3. Trimming at V came to 2 bases and at J to 6 bases, leaving 9 bases not matched to a gene. CDR3 sequence: CASSLLTGQGFEQYF. The CDR3 nucleotides are TGCGCCAGCAGCTTATTGACGGGACAGGGCTTCGAGCAGTACTTC.

The V gene is TRBV21-1, the J gene TRBJ2-7; the D call of TRBD2 is as the table states it, not checked on the DNA. TRBV21-1 is a pseudogene segment. This CDR3 contains 16 residues. The CDR3: CASSGPRGGRSYEQYF. CDR3 DNA sequence: TGTGCCAGCAGCGGTCCTAGGGGGGGGCGTTCCTACGAGCAGTACTTC.

V and J are TRBV6-5 and TRBJ1-6; maybe TRBD1 (5 bases). CDR1 and CDR2 (germline): MNHEY, SVGAGI. The CDR3 is 14 amino acids. The ends were cut back, 6 bases at V and 13 bases at J, with 19 bases in the middle. CDR3 loop: CASRPLGGGGPLHF. CDR3 nucleotide sequence: TGTGCCAGCAGGCCTTTGGGCGGGGGAGGCCCCCTCCACTTT.

This chain connects TRBV7-9 to TRBJ2-3, with TRBD2 as a possible D gene (6 bases). Germline V CDR1 and CDR2: SEHNR, FQNEAQ (reference sequence). The V end was cut by 4 bases, the J end by 7 bases, with 12 bases between. The CDR3 is made up of 13 amino acids. The CDR3 is CASSSSRGNTQYF. The CDR3 bases are TGTGCCAGCAGCTCCAGTCGGGGGAATACGCAGTATTTT.

Regarding this clone: One end of the junction does not line up with germline, which may come from a read error. This chain uses TRBV7-9 with TRBJ2-7; the D gene is possibly TRBD1 (5 bases). The CDR3 covers 14 residues. The germline gives CDR1 SEHNR, CDR2 FQNEAQ (reference sequence). DNA of the CDR3: TGTTCCAGCAGCTTAGGCCAGGGTTCCTACGAGCAGTACTTC. Protein sequence: CSSSLGQGSYEQYF.